The clone carrying this T cell receptor beta chain came up a few times. Original processing notes: Estimation of nucleated cell counts was performed using reference gene primer amplification. Measured with immunoSEQ multiplex PCR; TCRdb has only the in-frame clones, and not every one. That table is the source of V, J and clone size, and D and trimming were worked out from the DNA. This sample yields about 150,000 clones, of which around 83% are seen a single time; about an eighth belongs to the top ten. The V end lost 5 bases, the J end lost 5 bases, and 18 bases lay between the germline ends. The CDR3 runs to 15 residues. Germline CDR1 reads SGHTA; CDR2 reads FQGNSA. This record belongs to a study of blood T cell repertoires in COVID-19. Overall study context: PBMCs, B-cell-depleted T cells, or T cells provided the cDNA or gDNA that made up the material.

This TCR came from a woman aged 55-69 years with COVID-19, enrolled during active disease. Material for sequencing was peripheral blood. The chain has TRBV7-2 and TRBJ1-1; D is uncertain. This chain's CDR3 is CASSALQSSWTEAFF. Written as DNA, the CDR3 is TGTGCCAGCAGCGCCCTGCAGTCTTCCTGGACTGAAGCTTTCTTT.